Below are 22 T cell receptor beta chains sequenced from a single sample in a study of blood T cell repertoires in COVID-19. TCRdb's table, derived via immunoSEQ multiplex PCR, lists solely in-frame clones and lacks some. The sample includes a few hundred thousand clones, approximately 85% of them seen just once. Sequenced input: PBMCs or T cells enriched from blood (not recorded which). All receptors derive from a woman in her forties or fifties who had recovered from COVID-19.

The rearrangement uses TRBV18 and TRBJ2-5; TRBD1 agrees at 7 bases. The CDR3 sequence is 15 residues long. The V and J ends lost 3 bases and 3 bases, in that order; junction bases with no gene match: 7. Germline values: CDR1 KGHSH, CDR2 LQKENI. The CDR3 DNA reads TGTGCCAGCTCACCCGGGACAGCGGACGAAGAGACCCAGTACTTC. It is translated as CASSPGTADEETQYF.

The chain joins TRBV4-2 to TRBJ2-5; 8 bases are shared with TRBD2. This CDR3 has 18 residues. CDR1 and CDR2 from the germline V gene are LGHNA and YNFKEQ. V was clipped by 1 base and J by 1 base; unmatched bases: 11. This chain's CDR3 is CASSQGISGNPFQETQYF. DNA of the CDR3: TGTGCCAGCAGCCAAGGTATTAGCGGGAACCCTTTCCAAGAGACCCAGTACTTC.

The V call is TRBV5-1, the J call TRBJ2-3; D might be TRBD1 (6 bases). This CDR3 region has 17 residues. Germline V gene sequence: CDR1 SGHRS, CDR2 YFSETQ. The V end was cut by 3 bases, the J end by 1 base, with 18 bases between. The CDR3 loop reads CASSSGTGFLGTDTQYF. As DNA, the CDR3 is TGCGCCAGCAGCTCCGGCACAGGGTTTCTAGGCACAGATACGCAGTATTTT.

The CDR3 nucleotides read TGTGCCAGCAGCTTAGGAATGACAGGGATGTTCTCCTACGAGCAGTACTTC. The encoded protein is CASSLGMTGMFSYEQYF. V gene TRBV7-6 combines with J gene TRBJ2-7, with 7 bases aligning to TRBD1. The CDR3 is 17 residues long. Germline-derived CDR1 and CDR2 are SGHVS and FNYEAQ. V lost 1 base, J lost 0 bases, and 9 bases stayed unmatched.

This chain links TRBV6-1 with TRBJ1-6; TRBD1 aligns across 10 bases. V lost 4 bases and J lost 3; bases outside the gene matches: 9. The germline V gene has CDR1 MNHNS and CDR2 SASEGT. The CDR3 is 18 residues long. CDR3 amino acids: CASSARLDRGLYNSPLHF. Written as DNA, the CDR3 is TGTGCCAGCAGTGCCCGCCTTGACAGGGGGCTCTATAATTCACCCCTCCACTTT.

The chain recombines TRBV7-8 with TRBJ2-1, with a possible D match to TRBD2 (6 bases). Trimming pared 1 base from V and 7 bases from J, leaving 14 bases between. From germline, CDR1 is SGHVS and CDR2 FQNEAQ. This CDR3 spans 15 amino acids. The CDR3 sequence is CASSLGAGSWNEQFF. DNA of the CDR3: TGTGCCAGCAGCTTAGGGGCGGGAAGTTGGAATGAGCAGTTCTTC.

The CDR3 loop is CASSQRTGEYF. The CDR3 DNA is TGTGCCAGCAGCCAACGGACAGGAGAGTACTTC. The chain uses TRBV5-6 and TRBJ2-7; 7 bases map to TRBD1. CDR1 SGHDT and CDR2 YYEEEE come from the germline V gene. CDR3 size: 11 residues. The V and J ends lost 4 bases and 11 bases, in that order; junction bases with no gene match: 6.

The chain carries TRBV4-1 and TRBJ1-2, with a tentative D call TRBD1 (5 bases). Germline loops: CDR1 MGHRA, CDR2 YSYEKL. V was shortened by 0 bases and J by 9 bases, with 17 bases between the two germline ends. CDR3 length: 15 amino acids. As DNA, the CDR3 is TGCGCCAGCAGCCAAGATCTGCGGGGACGGGTTAGCTACACCTTC. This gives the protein CASSQDLRGRVSYTF.

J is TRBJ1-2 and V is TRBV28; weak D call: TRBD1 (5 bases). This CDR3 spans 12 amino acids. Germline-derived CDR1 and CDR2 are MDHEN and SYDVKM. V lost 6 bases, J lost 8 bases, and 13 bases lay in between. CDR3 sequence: CASRGRKGGYTF. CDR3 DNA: TGTGCCAGCAGGGGGAGGAAGGGGGGCTACACCTTC.

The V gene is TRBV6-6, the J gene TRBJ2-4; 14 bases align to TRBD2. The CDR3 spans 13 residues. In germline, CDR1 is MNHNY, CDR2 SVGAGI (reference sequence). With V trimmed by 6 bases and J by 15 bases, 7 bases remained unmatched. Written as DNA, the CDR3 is TGTGCCAGCAGGCCCCAAGGGACTAGCGGGAGGTACTTC. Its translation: CASRPQGTSGRYF.

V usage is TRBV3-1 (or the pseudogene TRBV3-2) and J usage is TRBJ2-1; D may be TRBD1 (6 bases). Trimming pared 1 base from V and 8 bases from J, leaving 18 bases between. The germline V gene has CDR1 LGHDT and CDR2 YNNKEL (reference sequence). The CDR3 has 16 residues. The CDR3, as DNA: TGTGCCAGCAGCCAAGGGGTAGGGGGTATAACGGATGAGCAGTTCTTC. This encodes CASSQGVGGITDEQFF.

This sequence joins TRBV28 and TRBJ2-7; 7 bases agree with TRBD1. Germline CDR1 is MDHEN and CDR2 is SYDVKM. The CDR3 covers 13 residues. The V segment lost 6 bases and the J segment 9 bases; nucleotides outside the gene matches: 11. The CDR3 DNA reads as TGTGCCAGCAGCCAACCAGACAGGGTTGGGCAGTACTTC. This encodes CASSQPDRVGQYF.

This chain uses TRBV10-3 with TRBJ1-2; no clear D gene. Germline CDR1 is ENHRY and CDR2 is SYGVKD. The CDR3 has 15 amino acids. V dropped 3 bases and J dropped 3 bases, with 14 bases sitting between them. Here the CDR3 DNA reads TGTGCCATCAGTGATTTTTCGGCAGCGGACTATGGCTACACCTTC. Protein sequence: CAISDFSAADYGYTF.

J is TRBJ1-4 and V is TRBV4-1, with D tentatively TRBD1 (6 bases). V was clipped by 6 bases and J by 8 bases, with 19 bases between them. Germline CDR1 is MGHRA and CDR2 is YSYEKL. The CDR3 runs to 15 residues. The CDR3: CASSLLGALGEKLFF. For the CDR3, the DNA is TGCGCCAGCAGTCTACTGGGGGCACTTGGCGAAAAACTGTTTTTT.

As DNA, the CDR3 is TGTGCCAGCAGTGAGGACGGGACAGGGACCAATCAGCCCCAGCATTTT. Translated: CASSEDGTGTNQPQHF. The J gene is TRBJ1-5, the V gene TRBV6-1; 9 bases agree with TRBD1. The CDR3 length is 16 residues. The J segment lost 3 bases and the V segment lost 3 bases, leaving 6 bases of the junction unmatched. Germline CDR1 MNHNS, CDR2 SASEGT.

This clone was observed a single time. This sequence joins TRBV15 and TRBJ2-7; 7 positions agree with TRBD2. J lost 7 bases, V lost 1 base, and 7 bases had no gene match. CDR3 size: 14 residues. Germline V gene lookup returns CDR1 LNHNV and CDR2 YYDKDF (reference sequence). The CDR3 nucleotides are TGTGCCACCAGCAGAGTTGCGGGAGCGGGGGAGCAGTACTTC. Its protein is CATSRVAGAGEQYF.

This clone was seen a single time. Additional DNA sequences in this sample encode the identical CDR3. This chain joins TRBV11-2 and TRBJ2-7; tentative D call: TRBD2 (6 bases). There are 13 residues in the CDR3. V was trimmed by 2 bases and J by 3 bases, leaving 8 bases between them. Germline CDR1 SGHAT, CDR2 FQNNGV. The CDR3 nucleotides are TGTGCCAGCAGCTTACAGACTAGCTACGAGCAGTACTTC. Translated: CASSLQTSYEQYF.

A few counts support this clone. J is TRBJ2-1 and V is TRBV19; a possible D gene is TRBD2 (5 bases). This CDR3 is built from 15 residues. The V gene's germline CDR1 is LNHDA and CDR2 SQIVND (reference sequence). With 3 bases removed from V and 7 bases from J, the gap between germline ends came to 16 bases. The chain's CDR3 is CASSIVREYGNEQFF. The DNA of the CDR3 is TGTGCCAGTAGTATCGTGAGGGAGTATGGGAATGAGCAGTTCTTC.

CDR3 sequence reads: CASSLFRENIQYF. CDR3 coding DNA: TGTGCCAGCAGCTTGTTCCGGGAAAACATTCAGTACTTC. The gene calls are TRBV7-9 and TRBJ2-4; no clear D gene. The V end was cut by 3 bases, the J end by 5 bases, with 8 bases between. CDR1 and CDR2 (germline): SEHNR, FQNEAQ (reference sequence). This CDR3 has 13 amino acids.

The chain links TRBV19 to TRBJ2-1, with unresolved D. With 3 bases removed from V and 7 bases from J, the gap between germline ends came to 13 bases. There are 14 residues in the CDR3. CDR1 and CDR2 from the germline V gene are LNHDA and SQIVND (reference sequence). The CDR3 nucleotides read TGTGCCAGTAGTATTGGCACCTGGCGGAATGAGCAGTTCTTC. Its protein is CASSIGTWRNEQFF.

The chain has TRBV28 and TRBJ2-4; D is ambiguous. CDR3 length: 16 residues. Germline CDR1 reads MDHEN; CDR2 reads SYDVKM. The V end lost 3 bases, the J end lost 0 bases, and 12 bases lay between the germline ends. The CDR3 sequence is CASSFGRSLAKNIQYF. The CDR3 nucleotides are TGTGCCAGCAGTTTTGGCAGGTCCCTAGCCAAAAACATTCAGTACTTC.

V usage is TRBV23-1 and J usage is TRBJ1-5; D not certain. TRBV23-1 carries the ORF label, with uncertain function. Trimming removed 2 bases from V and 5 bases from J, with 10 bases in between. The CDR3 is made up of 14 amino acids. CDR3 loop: CASSQGGNHQPQHF. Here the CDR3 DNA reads TGCGCCAGCAGTCAAGGAGGGAATCATCAGCCCCAGCATTTT.